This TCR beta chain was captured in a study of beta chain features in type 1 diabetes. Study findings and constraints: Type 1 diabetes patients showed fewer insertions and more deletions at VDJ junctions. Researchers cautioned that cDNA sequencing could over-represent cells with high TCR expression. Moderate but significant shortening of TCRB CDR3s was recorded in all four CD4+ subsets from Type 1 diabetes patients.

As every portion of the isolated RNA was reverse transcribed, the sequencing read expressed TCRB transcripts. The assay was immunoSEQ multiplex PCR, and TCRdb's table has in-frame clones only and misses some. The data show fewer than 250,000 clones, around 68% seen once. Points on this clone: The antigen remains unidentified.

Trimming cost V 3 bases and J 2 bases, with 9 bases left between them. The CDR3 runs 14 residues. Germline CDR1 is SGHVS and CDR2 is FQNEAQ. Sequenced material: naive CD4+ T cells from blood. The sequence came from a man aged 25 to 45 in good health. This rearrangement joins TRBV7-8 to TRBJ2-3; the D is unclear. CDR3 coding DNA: TGTGCCAGCAGCTTCAGGCTAATCACAGATACGCAGTATTTT. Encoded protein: CASSFRLITDTQYF.